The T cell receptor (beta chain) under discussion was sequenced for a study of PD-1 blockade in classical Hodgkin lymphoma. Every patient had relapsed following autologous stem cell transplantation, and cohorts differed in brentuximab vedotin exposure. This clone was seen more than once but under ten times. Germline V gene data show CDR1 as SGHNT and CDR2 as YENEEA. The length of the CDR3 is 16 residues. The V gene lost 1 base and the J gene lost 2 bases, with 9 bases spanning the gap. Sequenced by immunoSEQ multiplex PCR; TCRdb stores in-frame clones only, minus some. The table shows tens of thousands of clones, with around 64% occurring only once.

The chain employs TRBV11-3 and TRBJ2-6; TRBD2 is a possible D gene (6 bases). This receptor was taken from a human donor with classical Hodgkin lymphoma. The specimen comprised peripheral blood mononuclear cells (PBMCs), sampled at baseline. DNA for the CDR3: TGTGCCAGCAGCTTAGGAGGCGGGACTGGGGCCAACGTCCTGACTTTC. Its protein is CASSLGGGTGANVLTF.